This TCR beta chain was obtained from a study of blood T cells in healthy people across ages. Study results and caveats: Any conclusive comparison of naive versus antigen-experienced cells was prevented by using unsorted PBMCs.

A second PCR of roughly 6 to 12 cycles used a sample-barcoded 5' primer and a J-beta primer mix. TCRdb re-derived calls from the 5' RACE reads in MiXCR, one entry per CDR3 protein. The sample has just under 750,000 distinct CDR3 sequences; 22% are singletons. The sample holds a few counts of this clonotype. The target antigen is unknown. The CDR3 sequence is 17 residues long. The V gene end was trimmed by 1 base and the J gene end by 7 bases; junction bases not matched to a gene: 11. Germline V gene data show CDR1 as SGHRS and CDR2 as YFSETQ. The sample comprised blood. The chain couples TRBV5-1 to TRBJ2-4; TRBD2 matches 10 bases. The TCR sequence derives from a man in his sixties or seventies in good health. The CDR3 nucleotides read TGCGCCAGCAGCTTGCGGGGACAACTAGCGGGGTTGAACATTCAGTACTTC. This encodes CASSLRGQLAGLNIQYF.